This T cell receptor (beta chain) appears in the sequencing data of a study of T cells in Graves' hyperthyroidism and ophthalmopathy. Germline values: CDR1 SQVTM, CDR2 ANQGSEA. V trimming: 6 bases; J trimming: 7 bases; junction bases outside the gene matches: 14. The CDR3 is 15 residues long. TCR beta CDR3 sequences were amplified from RNA transcripts. The HTBI set primed first-round TCR CDR3 RT-PCR. MiXCR, run by TCRdb on the multiplex PCR reads, gives a single entry per CDR3 protein. Among 250,000 to 300,000 distinct CDR3 sequences listed, more than 12% were seen once. This clonotype was observed at least ten times. The PBMCs had their origin in 7.5 to 10 ml of fresh peripheral blood.

This TCR came from a woman in her forties with Graves' hyperthyroidism that later progressed to Graves' ophthalmopathy. The specimen sequenced was blood. The chain couples TRBV29-1 to TRBJ2-1; 8 nucleotides agree with TRBD2. CDR3 coding DNA: TGCAGCGTCGGTTTAGTACCGGGACTAGTTAATGAGCAGTTCTTC. Translated, it gives CSVGLVPGLVNEQFF.